This TCR beta chain was observed in a study of cytomegalovirus exposure and HLA in healthy donors (dated by TCRdb to between 2016 and 2019). Regarding the research as a whole: An earlier analysis of several hundred of the donors reported about 290 Gb of sequence data and around 120 million unique TCR beta sequences from around 200 million T cells. An early release covering 550 to 700 HLA-typed donors comprised about 300 gigabases of sequencing data and some 79 million unique TCR sequences. The genetic ancestry cluster associated with self-reported Caucasian donors included about 84% of the approximately 430 genotyped donors. The study aimed to test whether signatures of past pathogen exposure could be identified by cataloging public T cell receptors. The study profiled the T cell repertoires of under 850 subjects by immunosequencing and related them to cytomegalovirus serostatus. Along with the roughly 670-subject first cohort, a separate validation cohort of approximately 110 different subjects was used. To predict cytomegalovirus infection status, the study combined high-throughput TCR immunosequencing, statistical association of individual TCRs with disease status, and machine learning. To study patterns of TCR occurrence, a later analysis re-analyzed previously published TCR beta repertoires from 700 or so donors and added high-resolution HLA genotyping. The later analysis used no new phenotypic data to find candidate immune exposures, relying instead on TCR beta sequences and their occurrence across donors. In an earlier analysis of 500 to 650 of the donors, high-throughput TCR beta sequencing was used to judge whether each TCR beta V gene segment behaved as functional or pseudogenic. Alongside the repertoire data, information on donor age, sex, ethnicity and CMV serostatus was compiled. A later genetic analysis used genome-wide SNP genotypes for about 60% of the roughly 670 donors, treating that subset as a discovery cohort. Every discovery cohort repertoire had been produced on one sequencing platform. HLA typing included class I and class II loci at four-digit resolution. The number of donors typed differed by locus, with about 629-630 for A, B, C, DRB1 and DQB1, about 500 for DQA1, 600 to 610 for DPA1, and approximately 470 for DPB1. Four to six DR-DQ haplotypes were handled as single units for association and clustering, since linkage in the cohort was strong. Across around 400 genotyped donors of the cohort, an average of about 240,000 unique TCR beta nucleotide sequences per donor were sequenced, and approximately 17% of those sequences were non-productive.

CDR1 and CDR2 are read off the germline V gene as SGDLS and YYNGEE. Unmatched junction bases come to 1, with V trimmed by 0 bases and J by 2 bases. The CDR3 has 15 amino acids, counting the end cysteine and phenylalanine. Only the CDR3 portion is preserved as DNA: 45 bases, with reading frame beginning at the first base. Here is what the overall study found, with its caveats: An earlier analysis of approximately 540 of the donors showed that most TCR beta V segments appeared in productive rearrangements either about 87% or about 30% of the time, which broadly matched IMGT annotations. A further reported finding was that TCR beta sequences accurately predicted the HLA-A and HLA-B alleles for most subjects in the first cohort. Strong co-occurrence of HLA alleles, especially DR and DQ, made assigning TCR associations to individual alleles difficult. According to a later genetic analysis, donors in an Asian-associated ancestry cluster had fewer N-insertions in productive TCRs than the roughly 700-donor mean. A later genetic analysis associated a missense DCLRE1C variant with V-gene and J-gene trimming of TCR beta chains, and an independent cohort replicated the association. The study listed 164 TCR beta chains as associated with cytomegalovirus. In both the original and validation cohorts, the classifier was reported to diagnose cytomegalovirus status with high specificity and sensitivity. A later analysis found that HLA-associated TCR beta chains were more clonally expanded and had lower generation probabilities than equally common non-associated chains. Most TCR sequences were observed very rarely across donors, whereas some public TCRs were present in many individuals. At a false discovery rate of 0.05, a later analysis linked approximately 18,000 TCR beta sequences to specific HLA alleles. Because HLA typing was missing for some donors at each locus, association tests included only the typed subset. Because the 87-base-pair reads could not distinguish some IMGT-functional V segments, including TRBV6-2 and TRBV6-3, those segments were excluded. According to a later analysis, TCR association rates differed among HLA loci, with DRB1 alleles showing the most associated TCRs and HLA-C alleles showing the fewest. Roughly uniform sequencing depth across donors was assumed in presence/absence analyses, although this assumption may not hold. The cohort was sequenced for TCR beta chains only, and without alpha or paired-chain data the features that could be detected were limited. Several of the top co-occurrence clusters appeared to be linked to parvovirus B19, influenza, CMV and Epstein-Barr virus, according to a later analysis. A cluster of highly shared sequence variants was judged likely to be a technical artifact of the sequencing pipeline. Immune exposure information for the cohort was limited to CMV serostatus. It was suggested by the authors that the approach could potentially be generalized to other disease states and immunological phenotypes. Because counts were too low, more than 15 rarely observed V segments, including chromosome 9 orphons, were left out of the earlier analysis of approximately 500 of the donors. A few of the identified cytomegalovirus-associated TCR beta chains were confirmed in vitro to be specific for cytomegalovirus antigens. According to a later analysis, most CMV-associated TCR beta chains appeared to be HLA-restricted, and the HLA associations seemed to be driven largely by CMV exposure. Linkage disequilibrium might explain the correlated functional status among segregating V segments, but an unknown experimental factor could not be ruled out.

In total, 666 healthy bone marrow donors made up the cohort. All cohort members were sampled while nominally healthy, although unrecorded immune exposures were likely present. The donor tested CMV seronegative, placing the donor among the 350 or so seronegative members of the cohort. Each donor provided a peripheral blood sample, and peripheral blood mononuclear cells were used for TCR beta sequencing. The Qiagen DNeasy Blood Extraction Kit was used to extract genomic DNA from the blood cell samples. As regards this clone: What this receptor recognizes is not known. No quality values exist for individual bases; no much larger clone is one base distant.

Library preparation used the immunoSEQ multiplex PCR assay. For the multiplex PCR, a mixture combining 60 forward primers for TCR Vbeta segments and 13 reverse primers for TCR Jbeta segments was used. A multiplex PCR assay on genomic DNA amplified the CDR3 region of rearranged TCR beta genes. The Illumina HiSeq System was used to sequence the amplified TCR beta libraries as 87-base-pair reads. The published analysis was carried out like this. Across the roughly 700 repertoires, a later analysis counted around 80 million unique TCR beta chains, 9 million to 14 million of which were shared by at least two donors. Raw reads were error-corrected and collapsed into unique sequences with a nearest-neighbor algorithm that merged closely related sequences to remove PCR and sequencing errors. Alignment of CDR3 sequences to IMGT reference sequences was used to assign V, D and J gene segments. For a sequence to be retained, a match of at least six nucleotides was required to both a V gene segment and a J gene segment. A rearrangement counted as productive if the CDR3 had no stop codons and remained in frame with V and J, and every other rearrangement counted as non-productive. CDR3 was defined by IMGT convention, running from the second conserved V-encoded cysteine to the conserved J-encoded phenylalanine. The earlier analysis of 550 to 650 of the donors excluded any sequence lacking an unambiguous match to a single V gene segment. In an earlier analysis of a few hundred of the donors, a V segment was called functional when productive rearrangements were above 56.7%, and segregating when the standard deviation between donors exceeded 5%. A statistical classification framework was built to diagnose cytomegalovirus status from the catalog of TCR beta chain sequences. In a later analysis, V and J genes were assigned by comparing TCR nucleotide sequences against IMGT/GENE-DB human TR gene sequences. A later analysis assigned CDR3 sequences and most-parsimonious VDJ recombination scenarios with the TCRdist pipeline. A later analysis defined each TCR beta chain by its CDR3 amino acid sequence plus V-gene family, and excluded reads lacking a unique V-gene family. To address suspected cross-contamination and a sequencing artifact, a later analysis removed approximately 600 highly shared, low-generation-probability nucleotide sequences. For each public chain, a later analysis derived a clonal expansion index from normalized ranks of inferred template counts within each repertoire. Generation probabilities in a later analysis came from a VDJ recombination model fitted to out-of-frame rearrangements, and those results were checked against IGoR. In a later analysis, TCR-TCR, TCR-HLA and TCR-CMV co-occurrence was scored with hypergeometric tests, and a repertoire-size bias correction was applied to TCR pairs. False discovery rates were estimated in a later analysis by permuting HLA or CMV assignments 20 times. In a later analysis, co-occurring TCRs were grouped using DBSCAN, and TCRdist sequence similarity was added for clustering within HLA-allele-positive subsets. Repertoires with fewer than 30,000 or more than 120,000 public chains, plus five repertoires with anomalous nucleotide sharing, were excluded from co-occurrence clustering. Imported from immuneACCESS, the table was reduced by TCRdb to in-frame sequences with V and J called. These copies leave out some clones; in studies compared against another copy, an unresolved V gene accounts for under half, and the cause of the remainder is not known. The V and J calls and the clone size are those of that table, but D and trimming were determined from the DNA. This sample holds about 170,000 clones; around four fifths were observed only once. About 1.2% of the sample is held by the ten biggest clonotypes.

The sample was PBMCs. The clonotype originates from a boy aged 2 to 10 in good health and CMV-seronegative. The chain links TRBV9 with TRBJ2-1, with 8 bases in between that match TRBD2. In nucleotide form, the sequence is TGTGCCAGCAGCGTAGCGGGAGGGCCCTACAATGAGCAGTTCTTC. Its translation is CASSVAGGPYNEQFF.